This T cell receptor beta chain comes out of a study of T cells in pancreatic ductal adenocarcinoma. The V end lost 4 bases, the J end lost 0 bases, and 9 bases lay between the germline ends. In germline, CDR1 is MRHNA, CDR2 SNTAGT. CDR3 length equals 14 residues. The selected patients with pancreatic ductal adenocarcinoma had surgery but no neoadjuvant therapy. Assay used: immunoSEQ multiplex PCR; TCRdb lists only in-frame clones, some missing. The sample records around 31,000 clones, more than 80% being singletons. The chain carries TRBV6-4 and TRBJ1-2; no reliable D call. This clonotype was obtained from a human donor with pancreatic ductal adenocarcinoma. Material: PBMCs. The CDR3 DNA follows: TGTGCCAGCAGTGCCGATCGAACTAACTATGGCTACACCTTC. Protein sequence: CASSADRTNYGYTF.